These 25 T cell receptor beta chains share one sample of origin, sequenced in a study of blood T cell repertoires in COVID-19. Clones were read by immunoSEQ multiplex PCR, and TCRdb kept only the in-frame ones, dropping some. The sample has about 210,000 clones; 87% are singletons. The sequenced sample was PBMCs or T cells enriched from blood (not recorded which). The source is a man aged 25 to 45 in a cohort exposed to, infected with or recovered from COVID-19 (not recorded which).

A single count supports this clone. V usage is TRBV4-1 and J usage is TRBJ2-3, with no clear D. The CDR3 extends over 13 amino acids. Germline lookup yields CDR1 MGHRA and CDR2 YSYEKL. Trimming pared 2 bases from V and 3 bases from J, leaving 6 bases between. CDR3 sequence (DNA): TGCGCCAGCAGCCAAAGCTTGACAGATACGCAGTATTTT. Translated: CASSQSLTDTQYF.

The chain carries TRBV9 and TRBJ2-3; 8 nucleotides match TRBD1. V lost 7 bases and J lost 6; bases outside the gene matches: 1. CDR3 length: 11 amino acids. Germline V gene data show CDR1 as SGDLS and CDR2 as YYNGEE. The CDR3, as DNA: TGTGCCAGCCGACAGGGGGATACGCAGTATTTT. Its translation: CASRQGDTQYF.

The V gene is TRBV7-8, the J gene TRBJ2-5; 10 positions match TRBD1. This CDR3 is 14 amino acids long. Trimming at V came to 5 bases and at J to 4 bases, leaving 4 bases not matched to a gene. Per germline, CDR1 SGHVS and CDR2 FQNEAQ. The CDR3 spells CASSRRQGAETQYF. The CDR3 DNA reads TGTGCCAGCAGCAGACGACAGGGGGCAGAGACCCAGTACTTC.

The chain has TRBV19 and TRBJ1-1; D remains ambiguous. The V gene's germline CDR1 is LNHDA and CDR2 SQIVND (reference sequence). Trimming stripped 4 bases from V and 7 bases from J, with 10 bases between. The CDR3 length is 12 residues. The CDR3 DNA reads as TGTGCCAGTAGTACCCAAGTCGGTGAAGCTTTCTTT. As protein: CASSTQVGEAFF.

J is TRBJ2-1 and V is TRBV5-1; D call uncertain. This CDR3 has 15 residues. Germline V CDR1 and CDR2: SGHRS, YFSETQ. V lost 7 bases and J 0 bases, leaving 14 bases between the germline ends. DNA for the CDR3: TGCGCCAGCGGAGACGGCCCAAGCTCCTACAATGAGCAGTTCTTC. Amino acid sequence: CASGDGPSSYNEQFF.

The chain combines TRBV9 with TRBJ2-3; TRBD2 agrees at 8 bases. This CDR3 has 19 residues. The germline gives CDR1 SGDLS, CDR2 YYNGEE. The junction had 14 bases not matched to a gene; V was cut back by 0 bases and J by 2 bases. The CDR3 sequence is CASSVALRGGKDYTDTQYF. In DNA form, the CDR3 reads TGTGCCAGCAGCGTAGCCCTTCGGGGGGGGAAGGATTACACAGATACGCAGTATTTT.

The table lists this clone with a few counts. This chain joins TRBV19 and TRBJ2-7; a possible D gene is TRBD1 (5 bases). Per the germline V gene, CDR1 is LNHDA and CDR2 is SQIVND (reference sequence). The CDR3 is 14 amino acids. V gave up 3 bases and J gave up 5 bases, with 14 bases separating them. The CDR3 spells CASSMAGRIDEQYF. The CDR3 DNA reads as TGTGCCAGTAGTATGGCAGGGCGTATCGACGAGCAGTACTTC.

The chain couples TRBV7-9 to TRBJ1-1; 7 bases line up with TRBD1. The ends lost 5 bases at V and 6 bases at J; junction bases unmatched: 9. Germline-derived CDR1 and CDR2 are SEHNR and FQNEAQ (reference sequence). The CDR3 has 14 amino acids. The CDR3 region is CASSEQGPGSEAFF. CDR3 nucleotides: TGTGCCAGCAGCGAACAGGGGCCGGGATCTGAAGCTTTCTTT.

The gene calls are TRBV7-9 and TRBJ2-7, with 7 bases identical to TRBD1. The CDR3 runs 14 residues. The V segment lost 5 bases and the J segment 3 bases; nucleotides outside the gene matches: 7. Germline CDR1 and CDR2: SEHNR and FQNEAQ (reference sequence). The CDR3 DNA is TGTGCCAGCAGCCATCCGGGACAGTTCTACGAGCAGTACTTC. Translating gives CASSHPGQFYEQYF.

The rearrangement joins TRBV15 to TRBJ1-1; TRBD1 matches at 8 bases. Germline V CDR1 and CDR2: LNHNV, YYDKDF (reference sequence). The length of the CDR3 is 16 residues. V lost 2 bases, J lost 1 base, and 6 bases stayed unmatched. As DNA, the CDR3 is TGTGCCACCAGCAGAATAACCGGGACAGGGAACACTGAAGCTTTCTTT. Translation: CATSRITGTGNTEAFF.

This sequence joins TRBV19 and TRBJ1-6; 10 nucleotides align to TRBD1. The ends lost 6 bases at V and 5 bases at J; junction bases unmatched: 16. This CDR3 is built from 19 residues. Germline CDR1 and CDR2: LNHDA and SQIVND (reference sequence). The CDR3 nucleotides read TGTGCCAGTAGCCTCCGCCGAAACCTGGACAGGGGGAATAATTCACCCCTCCACTTT. Residues: CASSLRRNLDRGNNSPLHF.

This clone turned up a few times. V and J are TRBV6-5 and TRBJ1-6, with D possibly being TRBD1 (6 bases). From germline, CDR1 is MNHEY and CDR2 SVGAGI. Trimming pared 2 bases from V and 4 bases from J, leaving 12 bases between. CDR3 length equals 16 residues. CDR3 DNA: TGTGCCAGCAGTTACGGGGGCACGGCATATAATTCACCCCTCCACTTT. It yields the protein CASSYGGTAYNSPLHF.

Of note for this clone: The junction differs from germline at one of its ends, possibly a read error. This rearrangement joins TRBV5-1 to TRBJ1-1, with D maybe TRBD1 (5 bases). CDR3 length equals 14 residues. The V gene's germline CDR1 is SGHRS and CDR2 YFSETQ. CDR3 in amino acids: CASSLVVTPYRPLF. The CDR3 bases are TGCGCCAGCAGCTTGGTTGTCACCCCTTACAGGCCCTTATTT.

A single count supports this clone. The gene calls are TRBV4-3 and TRBJ1-2; no clear D. Looked up from germline, CDR1 is LGHNA and CDR2 is YSLEER. The CDR3 sequence is 15 residues long. V was trimmed by 6 bases and J by 3 bases, leaving 17 bases between them. The CDR3 DNA follows: TGCGCCAGCAGTGTCCAATCAGGTCTCCACTATGGCTACACCTTC. Protein: CASSVQSGLHYGYTF.

CDR3 nucleotide sequence: TGTGCCAGCAGCTTGACAGGGGTACTCTACGAGCAGTACTTC. Translating it yields CASSLTGVLYEQYF. The chain uses TRBV5-6 and TRBJ2-7, with 7 bases that match TRBD1. With 1 base clipped from V and 3 bases from J, the junction kept 4 bases outside the gene matches. The CDR3 loop spans 14 amino acids. Per the germline V gene, CDR1 is SGHDT and CDR2 is YYEEEE.

V gene TRBV18 combines with J gene TRBJ1-5, with a weak D call TRBD1 (5 bases). CDR1 KGHSH and CDR2 LQKENI come from the germline V gene. The CDR3 spans 16 residues. The V end was cut by 3 bases, the J end by 3 bases, with 15 bases between. In nucleotides, the CDR3 is TGTGCCAGCTCACCTCCCGGGGGGGAGGCCAATCAGCCCCAGCATTTT. Protein product: CASSPPGGEANQPQHF.

The chain has TRBV6-5 and TRBJ1-5, with 7 bases lining up with TRBD1. V dropped 4 bases and J dropped 2; count of bases not matched to a gene: 8. CDR1 and CDR2 from the germline V gene are MNHEY and SVGAGI. The CDR3 is 16 residues long. This CDR3 is CASSLGQGGRNQPQHF. The CDR3 nucleotides are TGTGCCAGCAGTTTGGGTCAGGGGGGTCGCAATCAGCCCCAGCATTTT.

V and J are TRBV19 and TRBJ2-2, with no clear D. CDR1 and CDR2 (germline): LNHDA, SQIVND (reference sequence). The V gene lost 5 bases and the J gene lost 4 bases, with 11 bases spanning the gap. The CDR3 is made up of 14 amino acids. Here the CDR3 DNA reads TGTGCCAGTAGTTCTGACTCTTTCACCGGGGAGCTGTTTTTT. Translated: CASSSDSFTGELFF.

The chain carries TRBV4-1 and TRBJ2-7, with 14 bases matching TRBD2. Trimming removed 2 bases from V and 4 bases from J; junction bases left unmatched: 10. The CDR3 consists of 18 residues. Per the germline V gene, CDR1 is MGHRA and CDR2 is YSYEKL. This CDR3 reads CASSQIWGTSGSSYEQYF. CDR3 nucleotides: TGCGCCAGCAGCCAAATCTGGGGGACTAGCGGGAGTTCTTACGAGCAGTACTTC.

The gene calls are TRBV27 and TRBJ2-1, with 9 bases identical to TRBD2. The CDR3 loop spans 15 amino acids. Germline CDR1 MNHEY, CDR2 SMNVEV (reference sequence). Losses at the gene ends were 10 bases for V and 6 bases for J; bases not matched to a gene: 13. The CDR3 loop reads CATTAYSGSFNEQFF. CDR3 in DNA: TGTGCCACTACTGCTTATAGCGGGAGCTTCAATGAGCAGTTCTTC.

The chain employs TRBV10-3 and TRBJ2-1; 8 bases are shared with TRBD1. Germline V gene sequence: CDR1 ENHRY, CDR2 SYGVKD. Trimming cost V 2 bases and J 5 bases; bases outside gene matches: 5. The CDR3 has 15 residues. The CDR3 spells CAISETGGLDNEQFF. The CDR3 coding sequence is TGTGCCATCAGTGAGACAGGGGGGTTGGACAATGAGCAGTTCTTC.

V usage is TRBV7-8 and J usage is TRBJ2-3; 10 bases agree with TRBD2. The CDR3 is 20 amino acids. V lost 2 bases to trimming and J lost 4 bases; unmatched junction nucleotides: 18. From germline, CDR1 is SGHVS and CDR2 FQNEAQ. This CDR3 reads CASSLPRTSGAVNRPDTQYF. For the CDR3, the DNA is TGTGCCAGCAGCTTACCCCGGACTAGCGGCGCGGTCAACCGTCCAGATACGCAGTATTTT.

CDR3 in DNA: TGTGCCAGTAGTGATTTTAGCGGGGTTAGCACAGATACGCAGTATTTT. This codes for CASSDFSGVSTDTQYF. This sequence joins TRBV19 and TRBJ2-3; 8 nucleotides match TRBD2. The CDR3 length is 16 residues. Trimming at V came to 5 bases and at J to 0 bases, leaving 7 bases not matched to a gene. CDR1 is LNHDA, CDR2 SQIVND, per germline (reference sequence).

The chain joins TRBV3-1 (or the pseudogene TRBV3-2) to TRBJ2-7; D ambiguous. The CDR3 has 12 amino acids. The germline gives CDR1 LGHDT, CDR2 YNNKEL (reference sequence). V shed 2 bases and J shed 5 bases, with 7 bases lying between them. The CDR3 protein is CASSQLYDEQYF. CDR3 in DNA: TGTGCCAGCAGCCAACTATATGACGAGCAGTACTTC.

V usage is TRBV27 and J usage is TRBJ2-1; TRBD1 might be the D (6 bases). V lost 11 bases, J lost 0 bases, and 20 bases lay in between. The CDR3 consists of 16 residues. The germline V gene encodes CDR1 MNHEY and CDR2 SMNVEV (reference sequence). The CDR3 DNA follows: TGTGCCGGCCCGCACACCCCAGGGGTCTCCTACAATGAGCAGTTCTTC. Amino acids: CAGPHTPGVSYNEQFF.